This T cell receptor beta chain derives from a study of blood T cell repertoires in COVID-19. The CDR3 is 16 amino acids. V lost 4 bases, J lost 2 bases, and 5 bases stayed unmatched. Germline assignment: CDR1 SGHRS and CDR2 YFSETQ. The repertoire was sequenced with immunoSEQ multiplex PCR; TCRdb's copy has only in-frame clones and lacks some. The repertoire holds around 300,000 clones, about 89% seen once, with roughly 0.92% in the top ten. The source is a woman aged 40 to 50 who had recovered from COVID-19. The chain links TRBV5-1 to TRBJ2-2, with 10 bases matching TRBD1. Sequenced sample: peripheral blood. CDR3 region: CASSPTGGDNTGELFF. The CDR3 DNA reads TGCGCCAGCAGCCCGACAGGGGGCGACAACACCGGGGAGCTGTTTTTT.